Given below is one T cell receptor (beta chain) in context. Germline CDR1 reads SGDLS; CDR2 reads YYNGEE. V gave up 0 bases and J gave up 2 bases, with 12 bases separating them. The CDR3 is made up of 16 amino acids. This sample stems from a study of control samples from healthy donors and cancer patients. Sequencing was performed with immunoSEQ multiplex PCR; in TCRdb, only in-frame clones are kept and a portion is missing. The data hold 130,000 to 150,000 clones, with approximately 92% observed a single time. The sequenced sample was blood. The rearrangement links TRBV9 to TRBJ1-3; tentative D call: TRBD1 (6 bases). The clonotype originates from a man in his thirties or forties in good health. The CDR3 region has the DNA TGTGCCAGCAGCGTAGCTCCGGGGGGCACTGGAAACACCATATATTTT. Translated, it gives CASSVAPGGTGNTIYF.